The 17 T cell receptor beta chains presented below share a single source sample, sequenced in a study of shared clonotypes between healthy human individuals. Profiling relied on immunoSEQ multiplex PCR, and the TCRdb table lists in-frame clones only, not all of them. The sample yields some 2,500,000 clones, over 85% seen once. The sample was naive CD4+ T cells from PBMCs. Subset in this sample: CD45RA+ positively selected. Receptors were obtained from a man younger than 35 in good health. Some clones in this sample may be carry-over from other donors' samples.

The rearrangement links TRBV18 to TRBJ2-1; TRBD1 agrees at 10 bases. The CDR3 is 17 residues long. CDR1 and CDR2 from the germline V gene are KGHSH and LQKENI. The V and J ends lost 3 bases and 1 base, in that order; junction bases with no gene match: 6. CDR3 sequence: CASSPRPGQGSYNEQFF. In DNA, the CDR3 is TGTGCCAGCTCACCCCGACCGGGACAGGGGTCCTACAATGAGCAGTTCTTC.

The rearrangement links TRBV11-3 to TRBJ2-7; TRBD1 might be the D (6 bases). Germline values: CDR1 SGHNT, CDR2 YENEEA. V gave up 5 bases and J gave up 2 bases, with 16 bases separating them. The CDR3 sequence is 15 residues long. The CDR3 loop is CASSPRQVETYEQYF. CDR3 in DNA: TGTGCCAGCAGCCCAAGACAGGTTGAGACCTACGAGCAGTACTTC.

V is TRBV6-5 and J is TRBJ2-5; unclear D gene. The CDR3 has 14 amino acids. Germline CDR1 and CDR2: MNHEY and SVGAGI. V dropped 7 bases and J dropped 2 bases, with 14 bases sitting between them. The CDR3 nucleotides read TGTGCCAGCACCTACGTGGTTAAACAAGAGACCCAGTACTTC. As protein: CASTYVVKQETQYF.

This clone appeared a few times. The genes are TRBV2 and TRBJ1-1, with D unresolved. CDR3 length: 13 residues. Between the trimmed V and J ends, which lost 1 base and 8 bases, there was a span of 11 bases. Germline V CDR1 and CDR2: SNHLY, FYNNEI. CDR3 loop: CASSEESGGEAFF. For the CDR3, the DNA is TGTGCCAGCAGTGAAGAGTCAGGAGGAGAAGCTTTCTTT.

The chain couples TRBV28 to TRBJ2-7; the D gene could be TRBD1 or TRBD2 (5 bases each). CDR1 is MDHEN, CDR2 SYDVKM, per germline. V lost 4 bases, J lost 3 bases, and 28 bases lay in between. The CDR3 consists of 19 residues. CDR3 nucleotides: TGTGCCAGCAGTTCCCAAGGGGTTAGCGCGTTTACCCTCCACTACGAGCAGTACTTC. Translating gives CASSSQGVSAFTLHYEQYF.

The chain couples TRBV5-1 to TRBJ2-3; tentatively, D is TRBD1 (6 bases). V was trimmed by 1 base and J by 4 bases, leaving 10 bases between them. The length of the CDR3 is 14 residues. Germline lookup yields CDR1 SGHRS and CDR2 YFSETQ. For the CDR3, the DNA is TGCGCCAGCAGCTTGACGACAGGCTCAGATACGCAGTATTTT. It yields the protein CASSLTTGSDTQYF.

Comment on this clone: The sample holds other DNA sequences that translate to the same CDR3. J is TRBJ2-7 and V is TRBV7-9; the D call may be TRBD1 or TRBD2 (5 bases each). The ends were cut back, 1 base at V and 6 bases at J, with 10 bases in the middle. Looked up from germline, CDR1 is SEHNR and CDR2 is FQNEAQ (reference sequence). This CDR3 contains 13 residues. The CDR3 loop reads CASSLGGAGEQYF. CDR3 nucleotides: TGTGCCAGCAGCTTAGGTGGGGCGGGCGAGCAGTACTTC.

The DNA for the CDR3 is TGTGCCAGCAGCACCCTCGGGACTAGCGGGAGGGCCGAAATGTTCTTC. As protein: CASSTLGTSGRAEMFF. The V call is TRBV28, the J call TRBJ2-1; 16 bases agree with TRBD2. The CDR3 has 16 residues. Germline V gene lookup returns CDR1 MDHEN and CDR2 SYDVKM. J lost 15 bases, V lost 6 bases, and 14 bases had no gene match.

V is TRBV25-1 and J is TRBJ1-6; TRBD1 matches 10 bases. The trim removed 6 bases at V and 8 bases at J, leaving 7 bases unmatched. The germline CDR1 and CDR2 sequences are MGHDK and SYGVNS. This CDR3 is built from 15 residues. DNA for the CDR3: TGTGCCAGCAGGGGGGACAGGGGCCGGCATTCACCCCTCCACTTT. The encoded protein is CASRGDRGRHSPLHF.

The chain links TRBV27 to TRBJ2-5; 9 bases are shared with TRBD1. Judging by the DNA end, TRBJ2-7 fits better; the J call may be wrong. Germline CDR1 and CDR2: MNHEY and SMNVEV (reference sequence). The CDR3 has 14 amino acids. CDR3 in amino acids: CASSSGQGRGEQYF. For the CDR3, the DNA is TGTGCCAGCAGTTCGGGACAGGGTAGAGGCGAGCAGTACTTC.

This clone showed up just once. The chain carries TRBV14 and TRBJ2-7, with a possible D match to TRBD1 (6 bases). The CDR3 spans 13 residues. V was clipped by 5 bases and J by 3 bases, with 11 bases between them. CDR1 and CDR2 from the germline V gene are SGHDN and FVKESK. The CDR3 DNA follows: TGTGCCAGCAGCGTTACAGGGAGCTACGAGCAGTACTTC. This translates into CASSVTGSYEQYF.

The J gene is TRBJ2-1, the V gene TRBV7-2; the D gene is possibly TRBD2 (6 bases). Trimming removed 3 bases from V and 10 bases from J, with 16 bases in between. The CDR3 length is 14 residues. CDR1 and CDR2 (germline): SGHTA, FQGNSA. The CDR3 is CASSFRGSAGEQFF. In nucleotides, the CDR3 is TGTGCCAGCAGCTTCCGGGGGAGTGCTGGGGAGCAGTTCTTC. Full variable domain (outside the CDR3, taken from reference TRBV7-2 and TRBJ2-1): GAGVSQSPSNKVTEKGKDVELRCDPISGHTALYWYRQSLGQGLEFLIYFQGNSAPDKSGLPSDRFSAERTGGSVSTLTIQRTQQEDSAVYLCASSFRGSAGEQFFGPGTRLTVL.

The chain couples TRBV6-1 to TRBJ1-2; 9 bases map to TRBD1. J gave up 1 base and V 2 bases, and 2 bases lay outside the gene matches. This CDR3 comprises 15 residues. CDR1 MNHNS and CDR2 SASEGT come from the germline V gene. The CDR3 spells CASSERGQGNYGYTF. The DNA of the CDR3 is TGTGCCAGCAGTGAAAGGGGACAGGGTAACTATGGCTACACCTTC.

This chain joins TRBV5-1 and TRBJ2-1; 13 bases align to TRBD2. After removal of 3 bases from V and 2 bases from J, the junction contained 2 bases not matched to a gene. Germline V gives CDR1 SGHRS, CDR2 YFSETQ. CDR3 length equals 16 residues. The CDR3: CASSYGLAGAYNEQFF. The CDR3 bases are TGCGCCAGCAGCTACGGACTAGCGGGAGCCTACAATGAGCAGTTCTTC.

As concerns this clone: The same CDR3 is also encoded by other DNA sequences in this sample. The rearrangement joins TRBV28 to TRBJ2-7, with 8 nucleotides matching TRBD2. Germline assignment: CDR1 MDHEN and CDR2 SYDVKM. V gave up 3 bases and J gave up 7 bases; unmatched junction bases: 8. This CDR3 region has 14 residues. The CDR3 DNA follows: TGTGCCAGCAGTTTGGCGGGAGGTTTACGGGAGCAGTACTTC. It specifies CASSLAGGLREQYF.

This CDR3 is CASSSTGLREKLFF. The CDR3 region has the DNA TGTGCCAGTAGCTCGACAGGGCTTAGGGAAAAACTGTTTTTT. The V and J genes are TRBV19 and TRBJ1-4; 7 bases agree with TRBD1. Trimming cost V 6 bases and J 8 bases; bases outside gene matches: 9. Germline-derived CDR1 and CDR2 are LNHDA and SQIVND (reference sequence). The CDR3 totals 14 residues.

This clone was detected only once. The J gene is TRBJ2-1, the V gene TRBV4-3, with unresolved D. This CDR3 has 15 amino acids. CDR1 is LGHNA, CDR2 YSLEER, per germline. The V end lost 3 bases, the J end lost 0 bases, and 9 bases lay between the germline ends. CDR3 sequence (DNA): TGCGCCAGCAGCCAGACTCCCAGCTCCTACAATGAGCAGTTCTTC. Protein product: CASSQTPSSYNEQFF.